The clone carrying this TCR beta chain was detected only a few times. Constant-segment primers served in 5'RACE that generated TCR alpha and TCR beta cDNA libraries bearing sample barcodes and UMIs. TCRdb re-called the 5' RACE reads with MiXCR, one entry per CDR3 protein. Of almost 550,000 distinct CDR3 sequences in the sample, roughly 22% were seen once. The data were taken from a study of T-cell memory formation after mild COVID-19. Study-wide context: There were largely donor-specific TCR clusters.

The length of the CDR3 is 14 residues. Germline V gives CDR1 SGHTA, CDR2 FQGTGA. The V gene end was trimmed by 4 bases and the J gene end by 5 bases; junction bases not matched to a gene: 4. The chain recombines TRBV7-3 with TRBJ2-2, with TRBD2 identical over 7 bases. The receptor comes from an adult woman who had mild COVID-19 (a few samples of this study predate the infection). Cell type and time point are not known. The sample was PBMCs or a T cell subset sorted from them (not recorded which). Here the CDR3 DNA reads TGTGCCAGCAGCTCCCTGGGGGGGACCGGGGAGCTGTTTTTT. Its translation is CASSSLGGTGELFF.